This T cell receptor beta chain emerged from a study of vaccination effects on CD4 cells after COVID-19 (dated by TCRdb to 2022 to 2024). About the study as a whole: In the ViraFEST assay, PBMC were stimulated with viral peptide pools, and TCR sequencing was then used to find antigen-specific CD4+ T cell clonotypes based on their expansion. Each participant received two doses of an mRNA SARS-CoV-2 vaccine, either BNT162b2 or mRNA-1273. SARS-CoV-2 spike-specific CD4+ TCR repertoires were compared before and after mRNA vaccination in COVID-19 convalescent patients and in infection-naive vaccine recipients. Over 1.5 million PBMC per well were cultured with about 9.6 ug/ml peptides in IMDM containing about 5% human AB serum, approximately 10 IU/ml IL-2 and gentamicin. The full study included over 8 COVID-19 convalescent patients and several SARS-CoV-2-naive healthy vaccine recipients. In the study, cultures from other donors were sequenced using the Oncomine TCR Beta short-read assay on an Illumina iSeq 100. Summary of the overall study and its limitations: Only a small number of convalescent patients were included, and no early post-infection timepoints were available, which limited the study. In healthy vaccine recipients, vaccine-induced clones were almost all SARS-CoV-2 mono-reactive, with only 1 of 255 cross-reactive with common cold coronaviruses. Both infection-induced and vaccine-induced clones contracted markedly at late post-vaccination timepoints, which is consistent with waning T cell responses.

After less than 13 days of culture, CD4+ T cells were isolated with the EasySep CD4+ T cell isolation kit. Negative nucleocapsid antibody results before and after vaccination confirmed that the healthy vaccine recipients had no prior SARS-CoV-2 infection. On days 3 and 7, half of the culture medium was replaced with fresh IL-2-containing medium. Each peptide stimulation condition was cultured in triplicate wells unless otherwise noted. Using Ficoll-Paque Plus gradient centrifugation, PBMC were separated from whole blood and then either used fresh or cryopreserved at -140C. The QIAamp micro DNA kit was used to extract genomic DNA from the cultured CD4+ T cells. A word on this clone: What this receptor recognizes is not known. No base quality information exists; no much larger clone differs at one position.

Receptor amplification or capture employed the immunoSEQ multiplex PCR assay. DNA from the cultured and isolated CD4+ T cells underwent TCR beta CDR3 sequencing. Turning to the authors' computational methods: Non-productive TCR sequences were removed and reads were trimmed to the CDR3 region, keeping CDR3s of at least 7 amino acids. Antigen-specific clonotypes were identified using the MANAFEST web app by comparison of expansion in peptide wells against reference cultures. Positive clones required FDR<0.05 expansion versus reference and all other wells, odds ratio above 5, and frequency above 0.1% in two replicate wells. Clonotypes significantly expanded in SARS-CoV-2 spike wells and in at least one common cold coronavirus spike condition were defined as cross-reactive. Levenshtein distance calculated with the stringdist R package was used to assess CDR3 similarity, and unrooted trees were constructed with ape in R 3.6.1. Entries here come from immuneACCESS through TCRdb and include only in-frame sequences with V and J called. Some clones fail to appear in such tables; in the studies checked, an unresolved V gene covers under half of the shortfall, and the cause of the remainder is unknown. For V, J and clone size, that table is used; D and trimming come from the DNA. The sample contains some 40,000 clones, around 76% of them found a single time. Clones ranked in the top ten supply less than 3% of the sample.

Trimming removed 5 bases from V and 4 bases from J; the gene matches leave 10 bases unexplained. Inclusive of the bounding cysteine and phenylalanine, the CDR3 is 19 residues long. The retained sequence is limited to the CDR3, 57 bases, with the frame set at the first base. CDR1 SGHTA and CDR2 FQGTGA are derived from the germline V gene. The clonotype originates from a human donor who received a COVID-19 vaccine. Sequencing was performed on CD4+ T cells from PBMCs cultured without peptide, taken before COVID-19 vaccination. Recombination linked TRBV7-3 to TRBJ2-2, and TRBD2 matches 16 of the central bases. The sequenced DNA: TGTGCCAGCAGCAAGCCGGGACTAGCGGGGGGGCAGGGCACCGGGGAGCTGTTTTTT. Its amino acids are CASSKPGLAGGQGTGELFF. The full variable domain, with segments outside the CDR3 supplied by the reference TRBV7-3 and TRBJ2-2 proteins, appears as GAGVSQTPSNKVTEKGKYVELRCDPISGHTALYWYRQSLGQGPEFLIYFQGTGAADDSGLPNDRFFAVRPEGSVSTLKIQRTERGDSAVYLCASSKPGLAGGQGTGELFFGEGSRLTVL.